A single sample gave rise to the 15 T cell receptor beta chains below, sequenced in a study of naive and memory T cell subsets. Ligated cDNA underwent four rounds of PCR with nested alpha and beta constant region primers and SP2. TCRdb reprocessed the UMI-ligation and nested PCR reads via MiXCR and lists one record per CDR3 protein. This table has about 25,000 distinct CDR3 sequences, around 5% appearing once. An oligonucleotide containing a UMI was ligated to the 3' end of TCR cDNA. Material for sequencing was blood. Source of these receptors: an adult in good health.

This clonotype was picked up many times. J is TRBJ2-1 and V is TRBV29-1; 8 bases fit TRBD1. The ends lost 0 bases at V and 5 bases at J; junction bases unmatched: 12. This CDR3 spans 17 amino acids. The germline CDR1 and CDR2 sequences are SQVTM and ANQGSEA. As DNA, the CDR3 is TGCAGCGTTGAAGATCCCACCAGGGGGCTAGCCAACAATGAGCAGTTCTTC. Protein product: CSVEDPTRGLANNEQFF.

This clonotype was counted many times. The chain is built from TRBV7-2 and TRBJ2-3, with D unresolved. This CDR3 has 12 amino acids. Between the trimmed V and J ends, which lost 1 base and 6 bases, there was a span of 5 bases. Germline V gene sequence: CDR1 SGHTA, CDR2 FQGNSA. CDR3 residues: CASSLEGDTQYF. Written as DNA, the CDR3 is TGTGCCAGCAGCTTAGAAGGGGATACGCAGTATTTT.

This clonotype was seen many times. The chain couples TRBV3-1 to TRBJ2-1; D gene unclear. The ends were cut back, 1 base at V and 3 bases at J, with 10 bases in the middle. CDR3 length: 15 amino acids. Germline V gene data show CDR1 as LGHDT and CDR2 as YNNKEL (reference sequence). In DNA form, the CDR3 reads TGTGCCAGCAGCCAAGGAGTTCTTTACTACAATGAGCAGTTCTTC. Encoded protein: CASSQGVLYYNEQFF.

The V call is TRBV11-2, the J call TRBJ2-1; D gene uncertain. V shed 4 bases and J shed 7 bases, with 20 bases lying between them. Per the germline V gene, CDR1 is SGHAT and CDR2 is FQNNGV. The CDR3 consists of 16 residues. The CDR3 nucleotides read TGTGCCAGCAGCTCGAGAGCGTATACAGTTGGGAATGAGCAGTTCTTC. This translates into CASSSRAYTVGNEQFF.

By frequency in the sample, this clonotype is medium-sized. CDR3 nucleotide sequence: TGTGCCAGCAGTGTTGGGGGAGCCGAGCAGTACTTC. This translates into CASSVGGAEQYF. The chain uses TRBV25-1 and TRBJ2-7, with D tentatively TRBD1 or TRBD2 (5 bases each). With 4 bases removed from V and 6 bases from J, the gap between germline ends came to 10 bases. This CDR3 spans 12 amino acids. CDR1 and CDR2 (germline): MGHDK, SYGVNS.

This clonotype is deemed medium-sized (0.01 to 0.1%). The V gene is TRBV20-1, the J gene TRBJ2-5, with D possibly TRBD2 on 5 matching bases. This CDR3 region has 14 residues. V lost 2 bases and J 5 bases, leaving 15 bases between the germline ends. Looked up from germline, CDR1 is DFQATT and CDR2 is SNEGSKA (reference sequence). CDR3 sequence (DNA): TGCAGTGCTAGATCCGGTGCTAGCCGTGAGACCCAGTACTTC. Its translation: CSARSGASRETQYF.

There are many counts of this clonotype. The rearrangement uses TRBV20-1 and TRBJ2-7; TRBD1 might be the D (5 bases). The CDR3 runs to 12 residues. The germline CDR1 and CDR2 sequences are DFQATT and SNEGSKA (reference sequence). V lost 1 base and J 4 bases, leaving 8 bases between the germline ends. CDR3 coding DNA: TGCAGTGCTAGAGTCCAGGGTTACGAGCAGTACTTC. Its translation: CSARVQGYEQYF.

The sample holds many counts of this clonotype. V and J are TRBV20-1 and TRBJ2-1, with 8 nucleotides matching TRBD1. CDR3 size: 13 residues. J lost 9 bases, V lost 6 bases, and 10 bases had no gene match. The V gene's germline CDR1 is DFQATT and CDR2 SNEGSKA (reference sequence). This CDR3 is CSAPDRGVFEQFF. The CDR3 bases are TGCAGTGCCCCTGACAGGGGAGTATTTGAGCAGTTCTTC.

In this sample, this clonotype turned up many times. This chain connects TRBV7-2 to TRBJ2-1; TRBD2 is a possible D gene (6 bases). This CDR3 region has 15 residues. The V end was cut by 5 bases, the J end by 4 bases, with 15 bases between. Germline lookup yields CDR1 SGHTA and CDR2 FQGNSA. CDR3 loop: CASSLTGLGYNEQFF. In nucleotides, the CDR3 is TGTGCCAGCAGCCTGACGGGACTTGGATACAATGAGCAGTTCTTC.

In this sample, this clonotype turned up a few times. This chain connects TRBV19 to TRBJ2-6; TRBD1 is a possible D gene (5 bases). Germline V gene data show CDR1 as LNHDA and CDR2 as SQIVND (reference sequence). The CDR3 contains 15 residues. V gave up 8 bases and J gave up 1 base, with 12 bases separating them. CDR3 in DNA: TGTGCCAGTCGTAGGGGCTCTTCTGGGGCCAACGTCCTGACTTTC. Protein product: CASRRGSSGANVLTF.

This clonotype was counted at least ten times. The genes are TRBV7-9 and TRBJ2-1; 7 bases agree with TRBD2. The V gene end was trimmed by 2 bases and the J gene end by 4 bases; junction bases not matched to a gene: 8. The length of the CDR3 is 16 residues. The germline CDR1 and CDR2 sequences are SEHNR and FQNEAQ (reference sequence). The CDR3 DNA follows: TGTGCCAGCAGCTTACCTATGCGGGAGAGATACAATGAGCAGTTCTTC. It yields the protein CASSLPMRERYNEQFF. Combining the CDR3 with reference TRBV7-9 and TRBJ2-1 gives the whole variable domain DTGVSQNPRHKITKRGQNVTFRCDPISEHNRLYWYRQTLGQGPEFLTYFQNEAQLEKSRLLSDRFSAERPKGSFSTLEIQRTEQGDSAMYLCASSLPMRERYNEQFFGPGTRLTVL.

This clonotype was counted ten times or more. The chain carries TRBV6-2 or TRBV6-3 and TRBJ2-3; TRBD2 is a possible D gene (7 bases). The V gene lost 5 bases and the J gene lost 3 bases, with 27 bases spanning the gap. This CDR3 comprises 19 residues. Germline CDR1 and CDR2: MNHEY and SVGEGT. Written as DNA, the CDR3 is TGTGCCAGCAGTACCCACCAGGGGTCTAGCCGCGGGAGTACAGATACGCAGTATTTT. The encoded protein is CASSTHQGSSRGSTDTQYF.

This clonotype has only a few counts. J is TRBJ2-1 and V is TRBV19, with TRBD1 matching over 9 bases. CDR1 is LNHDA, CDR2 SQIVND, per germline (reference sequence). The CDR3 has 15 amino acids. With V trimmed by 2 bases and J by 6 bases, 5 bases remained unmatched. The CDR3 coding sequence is TGTGCCAGTAGTATACGGCCGGACAGGGGCAATGAGCAGTTCTTC. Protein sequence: CASSIRPDRGNEQFF.

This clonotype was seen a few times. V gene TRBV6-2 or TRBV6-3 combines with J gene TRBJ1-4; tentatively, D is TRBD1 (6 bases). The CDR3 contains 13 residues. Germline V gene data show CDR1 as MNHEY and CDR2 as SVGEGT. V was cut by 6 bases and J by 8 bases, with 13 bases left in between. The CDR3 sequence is CASRGAGTEKLFF. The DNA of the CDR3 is TGTGCCAGCAGAGGCGCCGGGACAGAAAAACTGTTTTTT.

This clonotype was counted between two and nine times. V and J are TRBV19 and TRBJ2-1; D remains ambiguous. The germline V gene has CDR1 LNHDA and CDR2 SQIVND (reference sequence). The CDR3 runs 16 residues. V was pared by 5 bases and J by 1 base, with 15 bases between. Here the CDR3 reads CASSASFSRSYNEQFF. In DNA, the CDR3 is TGTGCCAGTAGTGCCTCGTTTAGTCGGTCCTACAATGAGCAGTTCTTC.